Each of the 18 T cell receptor beta chains below was sequenced from the same sample in a study of shared clonotypes between healthy human individuals. The repertoire was sequenced with immunoSEQ multiplex PCR; TCRdb's copy has only in-frame clones and lacks some. The sample records 2 million to 2.5 million clones, approximately 95% being singletons. What was sequenced was naive CD4+ T cells from PBMCs. The subset: CD45RA+ positively selected. Receptors were obtained from a man younger than 35 in good health. Some clones in this sample may be carry-over from other donors' samples.

This rearrangement joins TRBV5-8 to TRBJ2-5, with no clear D. The germline V and J ends were trimmed by 4 bases and 0 bases, with 10 bases remaining between them. The CDR3 spans 14 residues. The germline V gene encodes CDR1 SGHTS and CDR2 YDEGEE. This chain's CDR3 is CASSPELYQETQYF. The CDR3 DNA is TGTGCCAGCAGCCCGGAACTGTACCAAGAGACCCAGTACTTC.

J is TRBJ2-2 and V is TRBV9; D is perhaps TRBD1 (6 bases). The ends were cut back, 4 bases at V and 2 bases at J, with 15 bases in the middle. This CDR3 has 16 residues. CDR1 is SGDLS, CDR2 YYNGEE, per germline. For the CDR3, the DNA is TGTGCCAGCAGCCCGCGCGGACAGTCAAACACCGGGGAGCTGTTTTTT. Translation gives CASSPRGQSNTGELFF.

As for this clone: The identical CDR3 is also encoded by other nucleotide sequences in the sample. The V call is TRBV5-1, the J call TRBJ2-5; 12 positions agree with TRBD2. In germline, CDR1 is SGHRS, CDR2 YFSETQ. The junction had 3 bases not matched to a gene; V was cut back by 4 bases and J by 2 bases. The CDR3 is 15 residues long. The CDR3 DNA is TGCGCCAGCAGCCCCGGGACTAGCGGGCAAGAGACCCAGTACTTC. Amino acid sequence: CASSPGTSGQETQYF. The whole variable domain, remainder taken from reference TRBV5-1 and TRBJ2-5, is KAGVTQTPRYLIKTRGQQVTLSCSPISGHRSVSWYQQTPGQGLQFLFEYFSETQRNKGNFPGRFSGRQFSNSRSEMNVSTLELGDSALYLCASSPGTSGQETQYFGPGTRLLVL.

A single count supports this clone. The rearrangement links TRBV6-5 to TRBJ2-7; 13 bases line up with TRBD2. This CDR3 spans 15 amino acids. The J segment lost 6 bases and the V segment lost 2 bases, leaving 4 bases of the junction unmatched. Per germline, CDR1 MNHEY and CDR2 SVGAGI. This chain's CDR3 is CASSYTLAGGPEQYF. CDR3 coding DNA: TGTGCCAGCAGTTACACACTAGCGGGAGGGCCCGAGCAGTACTTC.

This clone showed up just once. The CDR3 reads CASTSGLAGYEQYF. In DNA form, the CDR3 reads TGTGCCAGCACTTCGGGACTAGCGGGCTACGAGCAGTACTTC. J is TRBJ2-7 and V is TRBV28; TRBD2 matches 12 bases. With 7 bases clipped from V and 3 bases from J, the junction kept 4 bases outside the gene matches. Germline V gene sequence: CDR1 MDHEN, CDR2 SYDVKM. The CDR3 is 14 amino acids.

This chain uses TRBV5-1 with TRBJ1-2; no definite D call. CDR1 and CDR2 (germline): SGHRS, YFSETQ. Trimming took 6 bases from V and 0 from J, leaving 9 bases between them. This CDR3 region has 13 residues. The CDR3 reads CASTASTNYGYTF. The CDR3 nucleotides are TGCGCCAGCACGGCGTCTACTAACTATGGCTACACCTTC.

This clone appeared once. The chain has TRBV4-3 and TRBJ1-1, with unresolved D. V lost 4 bases and J 6 bases, leaving 24 bases between the germline ends. The germline V gene encodes CDR1 LGHNA and CDR2 YSLEER. The CDR3 runs 17 residues. CDR3 coding DNA: TGCGCCAGCAGCCCCGGGGAGGGCTTAATGGGAGATTCTGAAGCTTTCTTT. It yields the protein CASSPGEGLMGDSEAFF.

The chain uses TRBV5-6 and TRBJ1-4, with D unclear. The CDR3 sequence is 8 residues long. Germline CDR1 reads SGHDT; CDR2 reads YYEEEE. Trimming shortened V by 7 bases and J by 12 bases, and 4 bases separated the two germline ends. The CDR3 region is CASGELFF. CDR3 DNA sequence: TGTGCCAGCGGGGAACTGTTTTTT.

The chain couples TRBV4-3 to TRBJ2-5, with 9 bases matching TRBD1. The trim removed 2 bases at V and 5 bases at J, leaving 9 bases unmatched. Germline lookup yields CDR1 LGHNA and CDR2 YSLEER. This CDR3 is built from 16 residues. CDR3 loop: CASSQFRDRVRETQYF. The CDR3, as DNA: TGCGCCAGCAGCCAATTTAGGGACAGGGTCCGGGAGACCCAGTACTTC.

The chain couples TRBV30 to TRBJ2-5; D not resolved. The germline CDR1 and CDR2 sequences are GTSNPN and SVGIG (reference sequence). This CDR3 contains 10 residues. The V gene lost 0 bases and the J gene lost 6 bases, with 2 bases spanning the gap. CDR3 amino acids: CAWSVKTQYF. As DNA, the CDR3 is TGTGCCTGGAGTGTAAAGACCCAGTACTTC.

The rearrangement links TRBV4-1 to TRBJ1-4; D is possibly TRBD1 (5 bases). CDR3 length equals 14 residues. In germline, CDR1 is MGHRA, CDR2 YSYEKL. Trimming took 0 bases from V and 8 from J, leaving 10 bases between them. CDR3 coding DNA: TGCGCCAGCAGCCAAGAGCAGGGTCGGGAAAAACTGTTTTTT. Amino acids: CASSQEQGREKLFF.

The V call is TRBV5-1, the J call TRBJ2-7; 12 bases fit TRBD2. Per the germline V gene, CDR1 is SGHRS and CDR2 is YFSETQ. With 5 bases clipped from V and 5 bases from J, the junction kept 11 bases outside the gene matches. The CDR3 loop spans 16 amino acids. The DNA of the CDR3 is TGCGCCAGCAGACCCGACCCTAGCGGGAGGGCGAACGAGCAGTACTTC. It encodes CASRPDPSGRANEQYF.

The chain joins TRBV7-2 to TRBJ2-3; 8 bases are a match to TRBD2. With 1 base clipped from V and 6 bases from J, the junction kept 12 bases outside the gene matches. Germline values: CDR1 SGHTA, CDR2 FQGNSA. The CDR3 has 17 amino acids. The CDR3 DNA sequence: TGTGCCAGCAGCTTAGTAAGCGGGAGTGGGACCAAGGATACGCAGTATTTT. As protein: CASSLVSGSGTKDTQYF.

The chain has TRBV29-1 and TRBJ2-5; 7 positions agree with TRBD2. The germline gives CDR1 SQVTM, CDR2 ANQGSEA. The length of the CDR3 is 13 residues. The V segment lost 2 bases and the J segment 13 bases; nucleotides outside the gene matches: 13. Here the CDR3 DNA reads TGCAGCGTTGAAAGGAGGCTAGCGGCGATTCGGTACTTC. Its protein product is CSVERRLAAIRYF. The whole variable domain, filled in from reference TRBV29-1 and TRBJ2-5, reads SAVISQKPSRDICQRGTSLTIQCQVDSQVTMMFWYRQQPGQSLTLIATANQGSEATYESGFVIDKFPISRPNLTFSTLTVSNMSPEDSSIYLCSVERRLAAIRYFGPGTRLLVL.

The V and J genes are TRBV29-1 and TRBJ1-2, with D hard to call. CDR3 size: 14 residues. The ends were cut back, 2 bases at V and 3 bases at J, with 13 bases in the middle. In germline, CDR1 is SQVTM, CDR2 ANQGSEA. CDR3 DNA sequence: TGCAGCGTTGAACGGTCTTTAGGGTACTATGGCTACACCTTC. Residues: CSVERSLGYYGYTF. Complete variable domain (other parts from reference TRBV29-1 and TRBJ1-2): SAVISQKPSRDICQRGTSLTIQCQVDSQVTMMFWYRQQPGQSLTLIATANQGSEATYESGFVIDKFPISRPNLTFSTLTVSNMSPEDSSIYLCSVERSLGYYGYTFGSGTRLTVV.

The chain joins TRBV19 to TRBJ1-4; TRBD1 is a possible D gene (6 bases). The length of the CDR3 is 13 residues. V dropped 10 bases and J dropped 5 bases, with 14 bases sitting between them. CDR1 LNHDA and CDR2 SQIVND come from the germline V gene (reference sequence). DNA of the CDR3: TGTGCCAAATCGACAGGCCGAAATGAAAAACTGTTTTTT. Translated, it gives CAKSTGRNEKLFF.

The rearrangement joins TRBV30 to TRBJ2-3; D ambiguous. CDR3 length equals 13 residues. CDR1 GTSNPN and CDR2 SVGIG come from the germline V gene (reference sequence). The V and J ends lost 0 bases and 2 bases respectively, with 6 bases between them. The chain's CDR3 is CAWSVSYTDTQYF. The CDR3 coding sequence is TGTGCCTGGAGTGTCTCCTACACAGATACGCAGTATTTT. Supplemented by reference TRBV30 and TRBJ2-3, the full variable domain reads SQTIHQWPATLVQPVGSPLSLECTVEGTSNPNLYWYRQAAGRGLQLLFYSVGIGQISSEVPQNLSASRPQDRQFILSSKKLLLSDSGFYLCAWSVSYTDTQYFGPGTRLTVL.

This chain joins TRBV4-1 and TRBJ1-5; 9 bases line up with TRBD1. Germline V gene lookup returns CDR1 MGHRA and CDR2 YSYEKL. J was trimmed by 8 bases and V by 4 bases; bases with no gene match: 9. The CDR3 runs to 15 residues. In DNA form, the CDR3 reads TGCGCCAGCAGCCTGACTGGGACAGGGAGAGAGCCCCAGCATTTT. Its translation: CASSLTGTGREPQHF.